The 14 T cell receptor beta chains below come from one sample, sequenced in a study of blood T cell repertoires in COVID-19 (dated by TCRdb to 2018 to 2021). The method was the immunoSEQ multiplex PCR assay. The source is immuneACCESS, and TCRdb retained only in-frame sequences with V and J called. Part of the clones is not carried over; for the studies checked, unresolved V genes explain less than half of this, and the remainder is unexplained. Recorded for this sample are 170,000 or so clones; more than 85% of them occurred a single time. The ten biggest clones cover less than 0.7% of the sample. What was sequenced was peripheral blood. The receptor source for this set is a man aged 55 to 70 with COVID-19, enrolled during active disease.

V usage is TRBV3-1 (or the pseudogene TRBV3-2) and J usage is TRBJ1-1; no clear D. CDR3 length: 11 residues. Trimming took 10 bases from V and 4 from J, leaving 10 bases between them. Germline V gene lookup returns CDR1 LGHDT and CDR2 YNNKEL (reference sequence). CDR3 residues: CANPYGTEAFF. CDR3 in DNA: TGTGCCAACCCTTACGGCACTGAAGCTTTCTTT.

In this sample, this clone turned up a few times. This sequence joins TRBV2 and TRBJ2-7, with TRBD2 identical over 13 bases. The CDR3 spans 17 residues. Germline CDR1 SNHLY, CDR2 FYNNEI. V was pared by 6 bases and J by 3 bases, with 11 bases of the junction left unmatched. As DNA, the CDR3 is TGTGCCAGCAGGCGGACGGTCACTAGCGGGAGGGGCTACGAGCAGTACTTC. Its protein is CASRRTVTSGRGYEQYF.

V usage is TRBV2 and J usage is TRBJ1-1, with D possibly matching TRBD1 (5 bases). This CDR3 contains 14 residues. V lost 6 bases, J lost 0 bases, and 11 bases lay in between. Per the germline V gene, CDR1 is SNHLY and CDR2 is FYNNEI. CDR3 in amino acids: CASRTVSMNTEAFF. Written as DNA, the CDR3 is TGTGCCAGCAGGACAGTTAGCATGAACACTGAAGCTTTCTTT.

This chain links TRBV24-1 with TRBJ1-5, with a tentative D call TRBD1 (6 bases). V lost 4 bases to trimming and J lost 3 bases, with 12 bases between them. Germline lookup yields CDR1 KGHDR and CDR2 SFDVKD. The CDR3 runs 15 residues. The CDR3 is CATSDSTGFNQPQHF. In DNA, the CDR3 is TGTGCCACCAGTGACTCCACAGGGTTCAATCAGCCCCAGCATTTT.

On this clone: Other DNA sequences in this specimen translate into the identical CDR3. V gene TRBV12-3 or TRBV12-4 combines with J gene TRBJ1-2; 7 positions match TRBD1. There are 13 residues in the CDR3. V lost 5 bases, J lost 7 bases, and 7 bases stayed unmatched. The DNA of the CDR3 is TGTGCCAGCAGTCCCCAGGGGGTCGGTGGCTACACCTTC. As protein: CASSPQGVGGYTF.

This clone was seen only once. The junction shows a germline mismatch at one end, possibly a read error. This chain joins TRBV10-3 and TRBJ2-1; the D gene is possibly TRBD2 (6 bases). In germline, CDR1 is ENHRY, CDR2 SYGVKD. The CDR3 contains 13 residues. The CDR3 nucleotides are TGTGCCATCGCCCGGGACTCCAACAATGAGCAGTTCTTC. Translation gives CAIARDSNNEQFF.

For the CDR3, the DNA is TGTGCCAGCACCTCCCCCCAGGGAACTAGCAATCAGCCCCAGCATTTT. Amino acid sequence: CASTSPQGTSNQPQHF. The chain carries TRBV6-6 and TRBJ1-5; possible D gene TRBD1, 5 bases. The V end was cut by 7 bases, the J end by 0 bases, with 16 bases between. This CDR3 spans 16 amino acids. Looked up from germline, CDR1 is MNHNY and CDR2 is SVGAGI (reference sequence).

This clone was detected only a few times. For the CDR3, the DNA is TGCGCCAGCAGTTTCGAGGTAGGACAGCCCCAGCATTTT. This sequence encodes CASSFEVGQPQHF. The chain is built from TRBV5-1 and TRBJ1-5; unclear D gene. Between the trimmed V and J ends, which lost 5 bases and 7 bases, there was a span of 13 bases. This CDR3 spans 13 amino acids. Looked up from germline, CDR1 is SGHRS and CDR2 is YFSETQ.

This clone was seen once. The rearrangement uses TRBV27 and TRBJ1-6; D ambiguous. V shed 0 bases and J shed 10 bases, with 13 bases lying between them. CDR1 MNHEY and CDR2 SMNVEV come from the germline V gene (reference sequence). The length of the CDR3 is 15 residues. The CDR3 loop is CASSLSVRGQSPLHF. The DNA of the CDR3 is TGTGCCAGCAGTTTATCTGTCAGAGGTCAATCACCCCTCCACTTT.

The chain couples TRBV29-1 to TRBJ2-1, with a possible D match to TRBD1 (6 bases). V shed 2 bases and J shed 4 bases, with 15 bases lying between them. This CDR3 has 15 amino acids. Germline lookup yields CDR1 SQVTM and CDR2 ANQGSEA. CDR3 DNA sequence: TGCAGCGTTGAAAACCCGACAGGAAAGTACAATGAGCAGTTCTTC. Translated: CSVENPTGKYNEQFF.

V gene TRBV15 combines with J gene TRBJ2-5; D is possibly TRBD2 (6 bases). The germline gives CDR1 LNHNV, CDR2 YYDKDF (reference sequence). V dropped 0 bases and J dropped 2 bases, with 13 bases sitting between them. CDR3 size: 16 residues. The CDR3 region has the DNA TGTGCCACCAGCAGAGATCGGGGGTGGACACAAGAGACCCAGTACTTC. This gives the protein CATSRDRGWTQETQYF.

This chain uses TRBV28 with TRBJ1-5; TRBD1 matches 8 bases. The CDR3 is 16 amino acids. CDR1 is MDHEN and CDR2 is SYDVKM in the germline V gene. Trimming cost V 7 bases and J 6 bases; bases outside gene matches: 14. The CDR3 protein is CASNPRTGGGGQPQHF. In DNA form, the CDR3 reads TGTGCCAGCAACCCTCGAACAGGGGGTGGTGGTCAGCCCCAGCATTTT.

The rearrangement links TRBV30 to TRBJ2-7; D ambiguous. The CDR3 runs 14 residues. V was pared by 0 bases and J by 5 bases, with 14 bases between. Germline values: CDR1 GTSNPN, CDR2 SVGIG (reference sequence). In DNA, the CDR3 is TGTGCCTGGAGTGTAAGCCCGTTGAAAAACGAGCAGTACTTC. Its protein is CAWSVSPLKNEQYF.

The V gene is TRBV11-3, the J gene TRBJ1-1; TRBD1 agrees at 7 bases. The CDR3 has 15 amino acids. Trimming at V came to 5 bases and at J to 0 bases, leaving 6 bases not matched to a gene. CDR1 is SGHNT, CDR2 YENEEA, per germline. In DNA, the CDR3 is TGTGCCAGCAGCAAACAGGGGCCCATGAACACTGAAGCTTTCTTT. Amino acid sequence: CASSKQGPMNTEAFF.